The 10 T cell receptor beta chains below come from one sample, sequenced in a study of blood T cell repertoires in COVID-19. Using immunoSEQ multiplex PCR, the repertoire was profiled, and TCRdb retains in-frame clones only, with some absent. Found here are roughly 13,000 clones, more than 70% of them singletons; the top ten hold 9.7%. The sequencing input was peripheral blood. Receptor source: a man in his 70s with acute or convalescent COVID-19.

The chain employs TRBV7-2 and TRBJ2-2; TRBD2 matches at 8 bases. Germline assignment: CDR1 SGHTA and CDR2 FQGNSA. Trimming took 5 bases from V and 5 from J; bases not matched to a gene: 4. This CDR3 spans 14 amino acids. The chain's CDR3 is CASSRSSGTGELFF. The CDR3 DNA is TGTGCCAGCAGCAGGTCTAGCGGGACCGGGGAGCTGTTTTTT. The entire variable domain, with the rest obtained from reference TRBV7-2 and TRBJ2-2, is as follows: GAGVSQSPSNKVTEKGKDVELRCDPISGHTALYWYRQSLGQGLEFLIYFQGNSAPDKSGLPSDRFSAERTGGSVSTLTIQRTQQEDSAVYLCASSRSSGTGELFFGEGSRLTVL.

This chain connects TRBV7-9 to TRBJ1-5; perhaps TRBD1 as D (5 bases). CDR3 length: 13 residues. CDR1 and CDR2 (germline): SEHNR, FQNEAQ (reference sequence). Trimming cost V 5 bases and J 4 bases, with 9 bases left between them. CDR3 DNA: TGTGCCAGCAGCCCTCCAGGGAATCAGCCCCAGCATTTT. Translated, it gives CASSPPGNQPQHF. Looking up the rest from reference TRBV7-9 and TRBJ1-5 gives the full variable domain: DTGVSQNPRHKITKRGQNVTFRCDPISEHNRLYWYRQTLGQGPEFLTYFQNEAQLEKSRLLSDRFSAERPKGSFSTLEIQRTEQGDSAMYLCASSPPGNQPQHFGDGTRLSIL.

V gene TRBV15 combines with J gene TRBJ1-2; D uncertain. The CDR3 runs to 18 residues. V was clipped by 0 bases and J by 2 bases, with 19 bases between them. Germline-derived CDR1 and CDR2 are LNHNV and YYDKDF (reference sequence). The DNA of the CDR3 is TGTGCCACCAGCAGAGATATGGGCTCGCACCGCCTAAACTATGGCTACACCTTC. It codes for CATSRDMGSHRLNYGYTF.

The chain recombines TRBV10-3 with TRBJ2-2, with 9 bases lining up with TRBD2. The V gene end was trimmed by 6 bases and the J gene end by 6 bases; junction bases not matched to a gene: 14. The CDR3 consists of 17 residues. In germline, CDR1 is ENHRY, CDR2 SYGVKD. The CDR3 DNA reads as TGTGCCATCAGACCTTGGGGTAGCGGGAGAATCGCCGGGGAGCTGTTTTTT. Amino acid sequence: CAIRPWGSGRIAGELFF.

The chain is built from TRBV6-5 and TRBJ1-1; D may be TRBD1 (5 bases). Germline loops: CDR1 MNHEY, CDR2 SVGAGI. Trimming cost V 2 bases and J 1 base, with 8 bases left between them. This CDR3 has 14 amino acids. As DNA, the CDR3 is TGTGCCAGCAGTTACACGCAGGGGAACACTGAAGCTTTCTTT. It is translated as CASSYTQGNTEAFF.

This clone turned up a few times. This chain uses TRBV27 with TRBJ2-7, with D possibly matching TRBD2 (6 bases). This CDR3 comprises 16 residues. V shed 5 bases and J shed 0 bases, with 17 bases lying between them. The V gene's germline CDR1 is MNHEY and CDR2 SMNVEV (reference sequence). The DNA for the CDR3 is TGTGCCAGCAGTCCGGCCACGGACGGGAGCTCCTACGAGCAGTACTTC. This codes for CASSPATDGSSYEQYF.

J is TRBJ2-2 and V is TRBV9, with D unclear. Germline CDR1 SGDLS, CDR2 YYNGEE. Trimming removed 4 bases at V and 6 bases at J, with 10 bases between. The CDR3 has 13 residues. The CDR3: CASSPLVAGELFF. CDR3 nucleotide sequence: TGTGCCAGCAGCCCCTTAGTGGCCGGGGAGCTGTTTTTT.

The rearrangement links TRBV6-5 to TRBJ2-7; 9 bases fit TRBD1. Germline-derived CDR1 and CDR2 are MNHEY and SVGAGI. Losses at the gene ends were 6 bases for V and 4 bases for J; bases not matched to a gene: 10. The CDR3 sequence is 15 residues long. CDR3 coding DNA: TGTGCCAGCAGCCAAACCGGGACAGGGAGGTACGAGCAGTACTTC. It yields the protein CASSQTGTGRYEQYF.

The chain uses TRBV5-6 and TRBJ2-7; 9 bases match TRBD1. Germline V gene sequence: CDR1 SGHDT, CDR2 YYEEEE. V lost 5 bases to trimming and J lost 4 bases; unmatched junction nucleotides: 7. This CDR3 spans 14 amino acids. CDR3 DNA sequence: TGTGCCAGCAGTCCCGGACAGGGGTGGTACGAGCAGTACTTC. Translation gives CASSPGQGWYEQYF.

This clone was seen just once. This sequence joins TRBV12-3 or TRBV12-4 and TRBJ1-2; the D gene is possibly TRBD1 (6 bases). The CDR3 sequence is 13 residues long. V was clipped by 1 base and J by 4 bases, with 7 bases between them. This CDR3 is CASSLGQVYGYTF. The CDR3 DNA reads TGTGCCAGCAGTTTAGGACAGGTCTATGGCTACACCTTC.